The 10 T cell receptor beta chains presented below share a single source sample, sequenced in a study of blood T cell repertoires in COVID-19. Sequenced by immunoSEQ multiplex PCR; TCRdb stores in-frame clones only, minus some. The sample holds 150,000 to 200,000 clones, more than 80% seen once. The source material was peripheral blood. These receptor sequences come from a man in his fifties with acute or convalescent COVID-19.

The chain employs TRBV2 and TRBJ2-3; 7 nucleotides align to TRBD2. CDR1 and CDR2 from the germline V gene are SNHLY and FYNNEI. J lost 5 bases, V lost 6 bases, and 2 bases had no gene match. This CDR3 has 12 amino acids. The CDR3 is CASRLAIDTQYF. The CDR3 coding sequence is TGTGCCAGCAGACTAGCGATAGATACGCAGTATTTT. The complete variable domain, with remaining parts taken from reference TRBV2 and TRBJ2-3, reads EPEVTQTPSHQVTQMGQEVILRCVPISNHLYFYWYRQILGQKVEFLVSFYNNEISEKSEIFDDQFSVERPDGSNFTLKIRSTKLEDSAMYFCASRLAIDTQYFGPGTRLTVL.

This sequence joins TRBV4-1 and TRBJ1-5, with 7 bases lining up with TRBD1. The CDR3 totals 15 residues. Germline values: CDR1 MGHRA, CDR2 YSYEKL. With 4 bases clipped from V and 6 bases from J, the junction kept 9 bases outside the gene matches. CDR3 nucleotides: TGCGCCAGCAGCCCAGTCCGGGACAGCGGTCAGCCCCAGCATTTT. Translated: CASSPVRDSGQPQHF.

The gene calls are TRBV2 and TRBJ1-2; TRBD1 matches at 7 bases. This CDR3 has 12 amino acids. CDR1 is SNHLY and CDR2 is FYNNEI in the germline V gene. The J segment lost 4 bases and the V segment lost 6 bases, leaving 2 bases of the junction unmatched. CDR3 bases: TGTGCCAGCAGGACAGGGCTCTATGGCTACACCTTC. This codes for CASRTGLYGYTF.

This clone has a single count. The chain combines TRBV6-2 or TRBV6-3 with TRBJ1-5, with TRBD1 matching over 12 bases. The V segment lost 6 bases and the J segment 4 bases; nucleotides outside the gene matches: 10. Germline loops: CDR1 MNHEY, CDR2 SVGEGT. The CDR3 has 17 residues. CDR3 bases: TGTGCCAGCAGCCCCCGAGGGGACAGGGGGCGGAATCAGCCCCAGCATTTT. Residues: CASSPRGDRGRNQPQHF.

This clone showed up just a few times. The CDR3 spells CASRRTGTIRANEKLFF. In DNA, the CDR3 is TGTGCCAGCAGGAGAACCGGGACAATCCGAGCAAATGAAAAACTGTTTTTT. The gene calls are TRBV28 and TRBJ1-4; tentatively, D is TRBD1 (6 bases). Trimming cost V 6 bases and J 5 bases, with 22 bases left between them. CDR1 MDHEN and CDR2 SYDVKM come from the germline V gene. This CDR3 is built from 17 residues.

The rearrangement joins TRBV24-1 to TRBJ2-2, with D possibly TRBD2 on 6 matching bases. Deletions cut 9 bases from V and 4 bases from J, with 11 bases between. CDR3 length: 13 residues. Germline V gives CDR1 KGHDR, CDR2 SFDVKD. The DNA of the CDR3 is TGTGCCACCGGTTGGAGGGGCACCGGGGAGCTGTTTTTT. Its translation: CATGWRGTGELFF.

The rearrangement links TRBV6-4 to TRBJ2-6; a possible D gene is TRBD2 (6 bases). There are 20 residues in the CDR3. V lost 6 bases and J 0 bases, leaving 24 bases between the germline ends. Germline lookup yields CDR1 MRHNA and CDR2 SNTAGT. The CDR3 is CASSRDGSPFGSSGANVLTF. CDR3 in DNA: TGTGCCAGCAGCCGGGACGGCTCCCCATTCGGGAGCTCTGGGGCCAACGTCCTGACTTTC.

The CDR3: CASSLLVRQETQYF. The CDR3 DNA reads TGTGCCAGCAGCTTGCTAGTCCGGCAAGAGACCCAGTACTTC. The chain recombines TRBV11-2 with TRBJ2-5; D unresolved. Germline CDR1 and CDR2: SGHAT and FQNNGV. The CDR3 has 14 amino acids. Trimming shortened V by 3 bases and J by 2 bases, and 10 bases separated the two germline ends.

This chain connects TRBV18 to TRBJ2-1; TRBD2 aligns across 9 bases. The CDR3 length is 16 residues. CDR1 KGHSH and CDR2 LQKENI come from the germline V gene. The V segment lost 4 bases and the J segment 9 bases; nucleotides outside the gene matches: 13. The CDR3: CASSLGGGRAAGEQFF. In DNA form, the CDR3 reads TGTGCCAGCTCACTAGGCGGCGGGAGGGCCGCAGGTGAGCAGTTCTTC.

A single count supports this clone. This chain connects TRBV27 to TRBJ2-1; 7 nucleotides match TRBD1. The junction had 13 bases not matched to a gene; V was cut back by 5 bases and J by 6 bases. The V gene's germline CDR1 is MNHEY and CDR2 SMNVEV (reference sequence). The CDR3 covers 16 residues. For the CDR3, the DNA is TGTGCCAGCAGTCAACAGGGGTTTAATCGGGTCAATGAGCAGTTCTTC. Translated, it gives CASSQQGFNRVNEQFF.